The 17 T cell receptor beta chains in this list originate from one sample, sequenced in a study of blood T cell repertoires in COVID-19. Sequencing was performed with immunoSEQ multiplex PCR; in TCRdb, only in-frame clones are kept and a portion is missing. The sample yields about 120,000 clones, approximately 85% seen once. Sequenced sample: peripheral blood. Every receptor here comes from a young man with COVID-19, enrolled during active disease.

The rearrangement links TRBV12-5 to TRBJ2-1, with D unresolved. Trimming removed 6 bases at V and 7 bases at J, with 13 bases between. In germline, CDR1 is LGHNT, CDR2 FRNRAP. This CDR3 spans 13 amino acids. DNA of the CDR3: TGTGCTAGTGGCCTAACCAACTTTAATGAGCAGTTCTTC. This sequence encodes CASGLTNFNEQFF. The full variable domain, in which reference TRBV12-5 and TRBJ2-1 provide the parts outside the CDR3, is DARVTQTPRHKVTEMGQEVTMRCQPILGHNTVFWYRQTMMQGLELLAYFRNRAPLDDSGMPKDRFSAEMPDATLATLKIQPSEPRDSAVYFCASGLTNFNEQFFGPGTRLTVL.

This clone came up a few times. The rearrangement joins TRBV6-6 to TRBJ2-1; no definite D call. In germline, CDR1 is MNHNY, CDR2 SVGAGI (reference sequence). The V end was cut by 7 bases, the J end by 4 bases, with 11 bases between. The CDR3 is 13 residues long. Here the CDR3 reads CASTDSPYNEQFF. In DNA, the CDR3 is TGTGCCAGCACCGACTCCCCATACAATGAGCAGTTCTTC.

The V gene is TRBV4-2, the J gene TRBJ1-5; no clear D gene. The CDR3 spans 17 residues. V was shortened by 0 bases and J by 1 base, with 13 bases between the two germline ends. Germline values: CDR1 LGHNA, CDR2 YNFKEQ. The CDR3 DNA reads TGTGCCAGCAGCCAAGAGTACGGCAGGATAAGCAATCAGCCCCAGCATTTT. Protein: CASSQEYGRISNQPQHF.

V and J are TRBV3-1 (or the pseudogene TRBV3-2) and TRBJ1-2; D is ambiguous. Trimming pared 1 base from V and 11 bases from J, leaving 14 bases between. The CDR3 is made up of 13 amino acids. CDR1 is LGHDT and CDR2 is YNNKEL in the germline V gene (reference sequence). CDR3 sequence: CASSQGELSSYTF. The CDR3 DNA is TGTGCCAGCAGCCAAGGGGAGCTGTCCTCTTACACCTTC.

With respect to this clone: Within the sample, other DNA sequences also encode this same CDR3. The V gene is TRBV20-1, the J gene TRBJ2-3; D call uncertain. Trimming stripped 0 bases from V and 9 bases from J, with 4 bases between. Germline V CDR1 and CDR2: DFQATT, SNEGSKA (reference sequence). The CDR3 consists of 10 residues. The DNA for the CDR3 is TGCAGTGCTAGAGACAGGACGCAGTATTTT. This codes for CSARDRTQYF.

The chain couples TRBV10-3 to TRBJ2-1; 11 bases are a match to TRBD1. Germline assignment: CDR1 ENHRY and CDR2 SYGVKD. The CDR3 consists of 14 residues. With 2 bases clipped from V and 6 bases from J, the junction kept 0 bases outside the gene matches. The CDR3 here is CAISEGTGGNEQFF. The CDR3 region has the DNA TGTGCCATCAGTGAGGGGACAGGGGGCAATGAGCAGTTCTTC.

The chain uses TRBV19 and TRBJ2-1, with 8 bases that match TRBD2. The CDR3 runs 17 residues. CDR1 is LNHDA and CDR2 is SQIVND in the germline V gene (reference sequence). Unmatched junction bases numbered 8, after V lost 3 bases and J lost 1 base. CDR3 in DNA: TGTGCCAGTAGTATCACGGGAGGGCCACAATCCTACAATGAGCAGTTCTTC. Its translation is CASSITGGPQSYNEQFF.

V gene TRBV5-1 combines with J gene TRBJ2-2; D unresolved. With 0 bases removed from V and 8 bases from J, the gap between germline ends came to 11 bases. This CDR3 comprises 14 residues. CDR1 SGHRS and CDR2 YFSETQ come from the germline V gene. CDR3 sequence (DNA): TGCGCCAGCAGCTTGGGTGACACCCGGGGGGAGCTGTTTTTT. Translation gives CASSLGDTRGELFF.

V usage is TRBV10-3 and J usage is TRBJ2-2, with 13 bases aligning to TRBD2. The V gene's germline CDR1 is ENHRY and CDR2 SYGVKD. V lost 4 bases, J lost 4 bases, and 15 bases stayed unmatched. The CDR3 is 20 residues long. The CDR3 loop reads CAISGAVRLAGGPGTGELFF. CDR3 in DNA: TGTGCCATCAGTGGGGCAGTACGACTAGCGGGGGGCCCCGGCACCGGGGAGCTGTTTTTT.

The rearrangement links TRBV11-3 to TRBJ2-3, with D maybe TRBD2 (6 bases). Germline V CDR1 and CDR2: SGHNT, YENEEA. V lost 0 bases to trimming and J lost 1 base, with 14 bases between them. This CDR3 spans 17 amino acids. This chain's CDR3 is CASSLDPLGGGTDTQYF. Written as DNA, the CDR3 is TGTGCCAGCAGCTTAGACCCCCTCGGCGGGGGCACAGATACGCAGTATTTT.

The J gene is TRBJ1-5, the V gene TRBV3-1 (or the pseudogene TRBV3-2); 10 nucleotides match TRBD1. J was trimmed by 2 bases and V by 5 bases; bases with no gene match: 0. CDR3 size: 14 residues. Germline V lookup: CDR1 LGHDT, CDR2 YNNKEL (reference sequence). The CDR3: CASSGTGGNQPQHF. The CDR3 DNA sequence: TGTGCCAGCAGCGGGACAGGGGGCAATCAGCCCCAGCATTTT.

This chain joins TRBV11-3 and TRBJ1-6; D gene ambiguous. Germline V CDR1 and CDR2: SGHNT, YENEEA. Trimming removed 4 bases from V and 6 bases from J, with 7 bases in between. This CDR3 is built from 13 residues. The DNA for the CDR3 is TGTGCCAGCAGCTCCCTACCTAATTCACCCCTCCACTTT. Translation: CASSSLPNSPLHF.

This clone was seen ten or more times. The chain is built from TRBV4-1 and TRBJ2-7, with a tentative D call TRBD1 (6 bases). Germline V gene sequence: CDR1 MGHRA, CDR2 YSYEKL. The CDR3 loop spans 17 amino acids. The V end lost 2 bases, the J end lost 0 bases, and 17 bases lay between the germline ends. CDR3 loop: CASSQFQGGLSSYEQYF. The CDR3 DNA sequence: TGCGCCAGCAGCCAATTCCAAGGGGGTTTAAGCTCCTACGAGCAGTACTTC.

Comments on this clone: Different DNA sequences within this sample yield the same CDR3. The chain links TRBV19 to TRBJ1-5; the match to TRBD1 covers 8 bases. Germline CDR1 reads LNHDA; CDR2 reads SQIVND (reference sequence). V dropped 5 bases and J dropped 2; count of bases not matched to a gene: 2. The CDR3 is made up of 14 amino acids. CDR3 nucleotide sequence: TGTGCCAGTAGTCCGACAGGGGGCAATCAGCCCCAGCATTTT. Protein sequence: CASSPTGGNQPQHF.

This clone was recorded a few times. The DNA for the CDR3 is TGTGCCAGCAGTCGCTTTCAGGGCCGGGCTAATGAAAAACTGTTTTTT. Encoded protein: CASSRFQGRANEKLFF. This chain joins TRBV28 and TRBJ1-4; weak D call: TRBD1 (5 bases). Germline values: CDR1 MDHEN, CDR2 SYDVKM. This CDR3 comprises 16 residues. V was trimmed by 5 bases and J by 3 bases, leaving 16 bases between them. Variable domain in full (rest from reference TRBV28 and TRBJ1-4): DVKVTQSSRYLVKRTGEKVFLECVQDMDHENMFWYRQDPGLGLRLIYFSYDVKMKEKGDIPEGYSVSREKKERFSLILESASTNQTSMYLCASSRFQGRANEKLFFGSGTQLSVL.

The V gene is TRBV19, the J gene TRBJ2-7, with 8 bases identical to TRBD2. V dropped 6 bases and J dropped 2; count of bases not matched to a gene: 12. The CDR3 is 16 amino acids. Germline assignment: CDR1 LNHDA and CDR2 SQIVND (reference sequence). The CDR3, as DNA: TGTGCCAGTAGCCCAGAAACGGGGGGGCGGGCCTACGAGCAGTACTTC. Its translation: CASSPETGGRAYEQYF.

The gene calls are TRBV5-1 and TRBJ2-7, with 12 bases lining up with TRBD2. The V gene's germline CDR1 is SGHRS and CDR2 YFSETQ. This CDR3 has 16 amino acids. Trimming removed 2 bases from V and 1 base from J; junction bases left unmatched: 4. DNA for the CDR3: TGCGCCAGCAGCTTTCGACTAGCGGGGGTGTCCTACGAGCAGTACTTC. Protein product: CASSFRLAGVSYEQYF.